The clone carrying this TCR beta chain was counted a few times. The sample originates from a study of blood T cell repertoires in COVID-19. The CDR3 sequence is 12 residues long. Per the germline V gene, CDR1 is SGHNT and CDR2 is YYREEE (reference sequence). V was shortened by 4 bases and J by 9 bases, with 11 bases between the two germline ends. Per the original methods: By means of reference gene primer amplification, nucleated cell counts were estimated. Data came from immunoSEQ multiplex PCR; TCRdb stores just in-frame clones and leaves some out. Clone size and V and J calls were adopted from that table, with D and trimming inferred from the DNA. This sample carries about 85,000 clones, roughly nine tenths of them seen once, and the ten largest clones take approximately 2.4%.

V gene TRBV5-4 combines with J gene TRBJ2-1; D call uncertain. This receptor was taken from a man between 50 and 59 years old with acute or convalescent COVID-19. Sequenced input: peripheral blood. CDR3 nucleotide sequence: TGTGCCAGCAGCCTAGAGGTCAGTGAGCAGTTCTTC. Translated, it gives CASSLEVSEQFF. The complete variable domain, with remaining parts taken from reference TRBV5-4 and TRBJ2-1, reads ETGVTQSPTHLIKTRGQQVTLRCSSQSGHNTVSWYQQALGQGPQFIFQYYREEENGRGNFPPRFSGLQFPNYSSELNVNALELDDSALYLCASSLEVSEQFFGPGTRLTVL.